These 22 T cell receptor beta chains were sequenced from one sample in a study of CD8 T cells in Susac syndrome. RNA amounts of about 0.45 to 1 ug underwent reverse transcription with random hexamers. MiXCR, applied by TCRdb to the immunoSEQ multiplex PCR reads, yields one record per CDR3 protein. This table has under 150,000 distinct CDR3 sequences, approximately 95% appearing once. Sequenced: CD8+ T cells from PBMCs. The source is a human donor in good health.

The chain uses TRBV20-1 and TRBJ2-7, with TRBD2 as a possible D gene (6 bases). Trimming cost V 1 base and J 2 bases, with 12 bases left between them. Germline values: CDR1 DFQATT, CDR2 SNEGSKA (reference sequence). This CDR3 is built from 14 residues. CDR3: CSARGRDGTYEQYF. CDR3 DNA sequence: TGCAGTGCTAGAGGGAGGGACGGGACCTACGAGCAGTACTTC.

This clonotype was seen a single time. This rearrangement joins TRBV7-9 to TRBJ2-7, with D possibly called TRBD1 or TRBD2 (5 bases each). The CDR3 runs 14 residues. The V end lost 5 bases, the J end lost 0 bases, and 11 bases lay between the germline ends. The germline V gene encodes CDR1 SEHNR and CDR2 FQNEAQ (reference sequence). The CDR3 region is CASSTGPDSYEQYF. The CDR3 coding sequence is TGTGCCAGCAGCACGGGACCGGACTCCTACGAGCAGTACTTC.

The CDR3 is CSVGADSGNTIYF. The CDR3 DNA follows: TGCAGCGTCGGCGCTGACTCTGGAAACACCATATATTTT. The genes are TRBV29-1 and TRBJ1-3; D gene uncertain. V shed 6 bases and J shed 0 bases, with 9 bases lying between them. The germline gives CDR1 SQVTM, CDR2 ANQGSEA. The CDR3 loop spans 13 amino acids.

The V gene is TRBV14, the J gene TRBJ2-1; unclear D gene. Per germline, CDR1 SGHDN and CDR2 FVKESK. The CDR3 is 14 residues long. Trimming took off 0 bases at V and 4 bases at J, with 7 bases between the two ends. In DNA form, the CDR3 reads TGTGCCAGCAGCCAAGATGGCGTATACAATGAGCAGTTCTTC. Protein: CASSQDGVYNEQFF.

The genes are TRBV12-3 or TRBV12-4 and TRBJ2-1; 7 bases map to TRBD1. This CDR3 has 12 amino acids. The ends lost 5 bases at V and 9 bases at J; junction bases unmatched: 4. The CDR3 loop is CASSPDRVEQFF. The CDR3 region has the DNA TGTGCCAGCAGTCCCGACAGGGTTGAGCAGTTCTTC.

The V and J genes are TRBV12-3 or TRBV12-4 and TRBJ2-1; TRBD2 matches at 8 bases. Germline trimming cut 5 bases from V and 3 bases from J; bases unmatched to any gene: 6. The CDR3 spans 15 residues. This chain's CDR3 is CASSPGGGIYNEQFF. The CDR3 DNA follows: TGTGCCAGCAGTCCCGGGGGGGGCATCTACAATGAGCAGTTCTTC.

The rearrangement joins TRBV28 to TRBJ2-1; D is possibly TRBD2 (5 bases). CDR1 and CDR2 (germline): MDHEN, SYDVKM. This CDR3 spans 13 amino acids. V was pared by 5 bases and J by 3 bases, with 8 bases between. The CDR3 is CASSKGSYNEQFF. The CDR3 DNA reads as TGTGCCAGCAGTAAAGGGAGCTACAATGAGCAGTTCTTC.

The chain couples TRBV27 to TRBJ2-1; D unclear. Trimming removed 2 bases from V and 4 bases from J, with 12 bases in between. Germline V lookup: CDR1 MNHEY, CDR2 SMNVEV (reference sequence). The CDR3 is 15 residues long. CDR3 nucleotide sequence: TGTGCCAGCAGTTTAGACTCGCCGGATTACAATGAGCAGTTCTTC. Encoded protein: CASSLDSPDYNEQFF.

The rearrangement links TRBV7-8 to TRBJ2-1; TRBD2 matches at 10 bases. Looked up from germline, CDR1 is SGHVS and CDR2 is FQNEAQ. The CDR3 loop spans 16 amino acids. V shed 5 bases, J shed 8 bases, and the junction held 12 bases outside the gene matches. The CDR3 sequence: CASSRIAGGVGDEQFF. The CDR3 nucleotides read TGTGCCAGCAGCCGCATAGCGGGAGGTGTCGGCGATGAGCAGTTCTTC.

This clonotype was detected once. V is TRBV7-9 and J is TRBJ2-7; a possible D gene is TRBD1 (6 bases). The CDR3 sequence is 14 residues long. Germline-derived CDR1 and CDR2 are SEHNR and FQNEAQ (reference sequence). Trimming pared 3 bases from V and 3 bases from J, leaving 12 bases between. CDR3 region: CASSLAGTIYEQYF. The CDR3, as DNA: TGTGCCAGCAGCTTGGCCGGGACAATCTACGAGCAGTACTTC.

The chain is built from TRBV9 and TRBJ2-3; a possible D gene is TRBD2 (5 bases). Trimming shortened V by 2 bases and J by 2 bases, and 18 bases separated the two germline ends. Germline V gene sequence: CDR1 SGDLS, CDR2 YYNGEE. This CDR3 region has 17 residues. This CDR3 reads CASSVEPQLEITDTQYF. In DNA form, the CDR3 reads TGTGCCAGCAGCGTCGAACCACAACTAGAAATCACAGATACGCAGTATTTT.

The rearrangement joins TRBV5-1 to TRBJ1-1; unclear D gene. V dropped 0 bases and J dropped 0 bases, with 6 bases sitting between them. This CDR3 region has 14 residues. From germline, CDR1 is SGHRS and CDR2 YFSETQ. The CDR3 DNA is TGCGCCAGCAGCTTGGGACTCATGAACACTGAAGCTTTCTTT. As protein: CASSLGLMNTEAFF.

This chain uses TRBV20-1 with TRBJ2-2; D gene ambiguous. The V end lost 2 bases, the J end lost 2 bases, and 6 bases lay between the germline ends. Germline V gene lookup returns CDR1 DFQATT and CDR2 SNEGSKA (reference sequence). The CDR3 spans 13 residues. The CDR3 sequence is CSARTPNTGELFF. As DNA, the CDR3 is TGCAGTGCTAGAACCCCCAACACCGGGGAGCTGTTTTTT.

This clonotype appeared once. The chain uses TRBV5-4 and TRBJ1-1; D is unresolved. Looked up from germline, CDR1 is SGHNT and CDR2 is YYREEE (reference sequence). The CDR3 runs to 15 residues. Between the trimmed V and J ends, which lost 1 base and 5 bases, there was a span of 15 bases. Written as DNA, the CDR3 is TGTGCCAGCAGCTTGAGTATCCAAGTAGGAACTGAAGCTTTCTTT. Translating gives CASSLSIQVGTEAFF.

V gene TRBV27 combines with J gene TRBJ1-5; the D is unclear. The V and J ends lost 10 bases and 4 bases respectively, with 11 bases between them. CDR3 size: 12 residues. Germline CDR1 MNHEY, CDR2 SMNVEV (reference sequence). CDR3 amino acids: CAIGRQNQPQHF. DNA for the CDR3: TGTGCCATCGGACGGCAAAATCAGCCCCAGCATTTT.

The rearrangement links TRBV27 to TRBJ2-3, with 11 bases that match TRBD2. CDR3 length: 15 residues. J lost 4 bases, V lost 1 base, and 1 base had no gene match. Germline V CDR1 and CDR2: MNHEY, SMNVEV (reference sequence). The CDR3 DNA is TGTGCCAGCAGTTTATTAGCGGGAGGGTCAGATACGCAGTATTTT. Translation: CASSLLAGGSDTQYF.

The chain carries TRBV27 and TRBJ2-7; 10 bases agree with TRBD2. The V gene's germline CDR1 is MNHEY and CDR2 SMNVEV (reference sequence). Losses at the gene ends were 4 bases for V and 3 bases for J; bases not matched to a gene: 3. This CDR3 is 14 amino acids long. The CDR3 DNA reads TGTGCCAGCAGTTCAGTAGCGGGGGGCTACGAGCAGTACTTC. Its translation is CASSSVAGGYEQYF.

The chain has TRBV6-2 or TRBV6-3 and TRBJ2-1; 7 nucleotides agree with TRBD2. CDR1 and CDR2 from the germline V gene are MNHEY and SVGEGT. Trimming removed 8 bases from V and 0 bases from J; junction bases left unmatched: 1. The CDR3 is made up of 13 amino acids. The CDR3 sequence: CASAGASYNEQFF. DNA for the CDR3: TGTGCCAGCGCGGGAGCCTCCTACAATGAGCAGTTCTTC.

This sequence joins TRBV28 and TRBJ1-1; no firm D call. The V gene's germline CDR1 is MDHEN and CDR2 SYDVKM. The CDR3 totals 15 residues. V lost 5 bases and J 1 base, leaving 14 bases between the germline ends. In DNA form, the CDR3 reads TGTGCCAGCAGTATATCGAAAGTGGGGAACACTGAAGCTTTCTTT. It translates to CASSISKVGNTEAFF.

The J gene is TRBJ2-7, the V gene TRBV7-8, with TRBD2 identical over 12 bases. Germline trimming cut 4 bases from V and 6 bases from J; bases unmatched to any gene: 4. The CDR3 runs 14 residues. From germline, CDR1 is SGHVS and CDR2 FQNEAQ. The CDR3 DNA follows: TGTGCCAGCAGCTATGGACTAGCGGGAACCGAGCAGTACTTC. It codes for CASSYGLAGTEQYF.

Note on this clonotype: An end of the junction does not agree with germline; a read error may underlie this. The gene calls are TRBV20-1 and TRBJ2-1; TRBD2 matches 9 bases. The length of the CDR3 is 14 residues. Germline values: CDR1 DFQATT, CDR2 SNEGSKA (reference sequence). The CDR3 sequence: CSARGSGSNNEQFF. The CDR3 DNA reads as TGCAGTGCGAGAGGTAGCGGGAGTAACAATGAGCAGTTCTTC.

The gene calls are TRBV20-1 and TRBJ2-7; no definite D call. The CDR3 extends over 13 amino acids. Germline V gene sequence: CDR1 DFQATT, CDR2 SNEGSKA (reference sequence). Trimming cost V 2 bases and J 4 bases, with 12 bases left between them. The CDR3 region is CSARSDPRYEQYF. As DNA, the CDR3 is TGCAGTGCTAGAAGTGACCCACGATACGAGCAGTACTTC.